The clone carrying this TCR beta chain occurred a few times. Its specificity is unknown. Data came from immunoSEQ multiplex PCR; TCRdb stores just in-frame clones and leaves some out. The sample carries some 45,000 clones, roughly 80% recorded once. These data come from a study of OX40 agonist ivuxolimab in advanced cancers. The wider study: Intravenous ivuxolimab at 0.01 to 10 mg/kg was given to patients every 2 weeks.

Findings of the study overall: At 0.1 to 3.0 mg/kg, clonal expansion of CD4+ and CD8+ blood T cells had occurred by week 6. Among the least clonally expanded were partial responders at 0.1-3.0 mg/kg.

The study sampled blood at baseline, cycle 4 day 1, and cycle 7 day 1. This CDR3 comprises 16 residues. Germline CDR1 MDHEN, CDR2 SYDVKM. The junction had 10 bases not matched to a gene; V was cut back by 5 bases and J by 1 base. This material consisted of CD4+ or CD8+ T cells sorted from blood, taken in a trial of the OX40 agonist ivuxolimab. This TCR derives from an adult with an advanced solid tumor such as melanoma, head and neck, liver or kidney cancer. The chain couples TRBV28 to TRBJ1-1, with 7 bases aligning to TRBD1. The CDR3 coding sequence is TGTGCCAGCAGTGCCCGAACAGGGGCTCGGAACACTGAAGCTTTCTTT. This codes for CASSARTGARNTEAFF. Filled out from reference TRBV28 and TRBJ1-1, the complete variable domain reads DVKVTQSSRYLVKRTGEKVFLECVQDMDHENMFWYRQDPGLGLRLIYFSYDVKMKEKGDIPEGYSVSREKKERFSLILESASTNQTSMYLCASSARTGARNTEAFFGQGTRLTVV.